The clone carrying this T cell receptor beta chain turned up a few times. Its antigen is unknown. The data stem from a study of T cells in Graves' hyperthyroidism and ophthalmopathy. CDR3 length equals 15 residues. From germline, CDR1 is MNHEY and CDR2 SMNVEV (reference sequence). V was cut by 3 bases and J by 6 bases, with 15 bases left in between. General study findings and limits: Clonotypes that were expanded in thyroid above 0.001 mostly appeared in blood too. A 13 V-J model separated ophthalmopathy from stable hyperthyroidism.

The diagnostic basis comprised clinical symptoms, serum thyroxine and TRAb, thyroid ultrasound and orbital computed tomography. The TCR beta CDR3 regions underwent amplification using RNA transcripts as the source. The HTBI primer set drove a first-round RT-PCR of the TCR CDR3. TCRdb ran MiXCR on the multiplex PCR reads and lists one entry per CDR3 protein. The profile shows fewer than 900,000 distinct CDR3 sequences, 18% of them singletons. The origin of this receptor is a woman aged 45-65 years with Graves' hyperthyroidism that later progressed to Graves' ophthalmopathy. The chain joins TRBV27 to TRBJ2-1; D gene uncertain. Sequenced material: blood. The CDR3 region is CASSLIGILGNEQFF. The DNA for the CDR3 is TGTGCCAGCAGTTTGATCGGTATACTCGGCAATGAGCAGTTCTTC.